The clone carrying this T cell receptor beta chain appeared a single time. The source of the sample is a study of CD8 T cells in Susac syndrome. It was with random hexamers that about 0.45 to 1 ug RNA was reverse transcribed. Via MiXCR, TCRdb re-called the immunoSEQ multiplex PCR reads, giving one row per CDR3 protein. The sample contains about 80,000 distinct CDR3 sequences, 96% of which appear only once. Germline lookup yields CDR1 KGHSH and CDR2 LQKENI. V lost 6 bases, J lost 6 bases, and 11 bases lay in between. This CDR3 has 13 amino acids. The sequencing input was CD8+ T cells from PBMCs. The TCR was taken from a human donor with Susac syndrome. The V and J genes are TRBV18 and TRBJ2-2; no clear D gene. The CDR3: CASSQFASGELFF. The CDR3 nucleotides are TGTGCCAGCTCCCAGTTTGCGTCCGGGGAGCTGTTTTTT.